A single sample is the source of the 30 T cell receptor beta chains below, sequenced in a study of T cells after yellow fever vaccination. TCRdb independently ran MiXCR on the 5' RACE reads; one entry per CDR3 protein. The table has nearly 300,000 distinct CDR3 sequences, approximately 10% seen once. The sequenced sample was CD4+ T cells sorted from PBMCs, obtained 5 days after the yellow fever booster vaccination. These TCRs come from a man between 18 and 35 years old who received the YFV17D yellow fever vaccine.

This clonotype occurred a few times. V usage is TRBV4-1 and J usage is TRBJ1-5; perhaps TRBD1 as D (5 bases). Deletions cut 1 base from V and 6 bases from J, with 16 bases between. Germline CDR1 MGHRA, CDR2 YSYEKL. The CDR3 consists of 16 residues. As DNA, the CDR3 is TGCGCCAGCAGCCAAGCGATTTCTCGGGGGTTTCAGCCCCAGCATTTT. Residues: CASSQAISRGFQPQHF.

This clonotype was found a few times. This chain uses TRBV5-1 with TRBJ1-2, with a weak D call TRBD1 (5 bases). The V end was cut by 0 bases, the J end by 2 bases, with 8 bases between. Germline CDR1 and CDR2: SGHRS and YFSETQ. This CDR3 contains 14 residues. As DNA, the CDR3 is TGCGCCAGCAGCTTGGGACAGTCCAACTATGGCTACACCTTC. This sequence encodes CASSLGQSNYGYTF.

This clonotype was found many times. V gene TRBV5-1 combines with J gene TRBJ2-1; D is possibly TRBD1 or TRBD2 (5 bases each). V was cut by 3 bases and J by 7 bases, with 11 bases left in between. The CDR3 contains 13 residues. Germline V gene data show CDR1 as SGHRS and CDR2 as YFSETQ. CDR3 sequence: CASSSGTNNEQFF. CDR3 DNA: TGCGCCAGCAGCTCCGGGACGAATAATGAGCAGTTCTTC.

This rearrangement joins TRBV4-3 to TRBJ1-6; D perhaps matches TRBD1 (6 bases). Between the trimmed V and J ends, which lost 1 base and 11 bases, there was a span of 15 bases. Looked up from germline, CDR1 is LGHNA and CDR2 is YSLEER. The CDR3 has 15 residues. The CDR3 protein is CASSQAGGAFTPLHF. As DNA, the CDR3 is TGCGCCAGCAGCCAAGCTGGGGGCGCCTTTACACCCCTCCACTTT.

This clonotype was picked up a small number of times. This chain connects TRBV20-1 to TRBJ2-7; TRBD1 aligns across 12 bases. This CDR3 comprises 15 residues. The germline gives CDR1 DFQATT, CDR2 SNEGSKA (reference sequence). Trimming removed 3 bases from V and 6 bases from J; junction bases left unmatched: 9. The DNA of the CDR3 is TGCAGTGCTAGGGTTCCCGGGACAGGGGGCTTCGAGCAGTACTTC. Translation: CSARVPGTGGFEQYF.

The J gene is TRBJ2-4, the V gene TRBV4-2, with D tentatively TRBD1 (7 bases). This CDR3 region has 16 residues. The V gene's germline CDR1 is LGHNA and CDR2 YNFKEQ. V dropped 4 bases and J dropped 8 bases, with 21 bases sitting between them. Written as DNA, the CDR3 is TGTGCCAGCAGCCCAAGGCCCGGAGGGGGCAGGGACATTCAGTACTTC. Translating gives CASSPRPGGGRDIQYF.

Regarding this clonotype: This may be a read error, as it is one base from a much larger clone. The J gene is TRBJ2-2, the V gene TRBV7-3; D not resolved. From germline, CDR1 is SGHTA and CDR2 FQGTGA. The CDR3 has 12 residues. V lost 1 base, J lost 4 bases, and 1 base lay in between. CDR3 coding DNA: TGTGCCAGCAGCTTAATCACCGGGGAGCTGTTTTTT. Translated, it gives CASSLITGELFF.

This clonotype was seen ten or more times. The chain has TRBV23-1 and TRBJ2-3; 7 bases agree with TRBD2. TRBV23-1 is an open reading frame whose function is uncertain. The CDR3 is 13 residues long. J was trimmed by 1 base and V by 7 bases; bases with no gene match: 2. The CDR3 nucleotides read TGCGCCAGCACCCGGGAGGGCACAGATACGCAGTATTTT. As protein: CASTREGTDTQYF.

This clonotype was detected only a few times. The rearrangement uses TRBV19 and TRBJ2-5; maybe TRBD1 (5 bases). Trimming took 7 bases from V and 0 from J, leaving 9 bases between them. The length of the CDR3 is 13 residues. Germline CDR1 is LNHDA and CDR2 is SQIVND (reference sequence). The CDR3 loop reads CASTGSDQETQYF. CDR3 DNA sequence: TGTGCCAGTACAGGGTCCGACCAAGAGACCCAGTACTTC.

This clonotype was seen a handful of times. CDR3 sequence: CASSAGDAGNTEAFF. The CDR3 DNA is TGTGCCAGCAGCGCGGGGGACGCTGGGAACACTGAAGCTTTCTTT. The J gene is TRBJ1-1, the V gene TRBV9; weak D call: TRBD1 (5 bases). This CDR3 has 15 residues. Germline assignment: CDR1 SGDLS and CDR2 YYNGEE. Deletions cut 3 bases from V and 1 base from J, with 13 bases between.

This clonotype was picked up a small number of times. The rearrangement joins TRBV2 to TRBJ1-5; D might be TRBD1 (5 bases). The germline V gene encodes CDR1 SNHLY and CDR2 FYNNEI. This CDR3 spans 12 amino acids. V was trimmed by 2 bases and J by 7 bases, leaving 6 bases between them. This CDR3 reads CASSERGQPQHF. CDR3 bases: TGTGCCAGCAGTGAACGGGGCCAGCCCCAGCATTTT.

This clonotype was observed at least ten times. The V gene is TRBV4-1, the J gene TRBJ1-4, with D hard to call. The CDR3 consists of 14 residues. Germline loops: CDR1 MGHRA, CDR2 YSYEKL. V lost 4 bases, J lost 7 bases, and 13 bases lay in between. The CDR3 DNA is TGCGCCAGCAGCCTTGGCCCTCCGGGTGAAAAACTGTTTTTT. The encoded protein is CASSLGPPGEKLFF.

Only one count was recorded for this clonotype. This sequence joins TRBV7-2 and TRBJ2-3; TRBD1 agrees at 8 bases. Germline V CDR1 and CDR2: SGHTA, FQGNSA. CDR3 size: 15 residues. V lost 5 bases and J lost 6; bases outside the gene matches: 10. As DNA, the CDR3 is TGTGCCAGCAGCACGGGACAGGTGAGAACGGATACGCAGTATTTT. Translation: CASSTGQVRTDTQYF.

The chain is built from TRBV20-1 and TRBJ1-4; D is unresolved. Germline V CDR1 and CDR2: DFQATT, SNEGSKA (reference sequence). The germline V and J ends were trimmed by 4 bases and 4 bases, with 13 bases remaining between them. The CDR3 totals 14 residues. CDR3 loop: CSATTGLSNEKLFF. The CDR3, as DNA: TGCAGTGCTACCACCGGTTTAAGTAATGAAAAACTGTTTTTT.

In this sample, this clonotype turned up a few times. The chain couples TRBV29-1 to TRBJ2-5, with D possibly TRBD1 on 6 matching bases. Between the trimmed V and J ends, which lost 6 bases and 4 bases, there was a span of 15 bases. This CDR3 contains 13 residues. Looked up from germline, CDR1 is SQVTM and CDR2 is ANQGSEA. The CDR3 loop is CSVRVGGLETQYF. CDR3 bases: TGCAGCGTACGAGTAGGGGGTCTAGAGACCCAGTACTTC. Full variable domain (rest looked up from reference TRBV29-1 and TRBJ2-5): SAVISQKPSRDICQRGTSLTIQCQVDSQVTMMFWYRQQPGQSLTLIATANQGSEATYESGFVIDKFPISRPNLTFSTLTVSNMSPEDSSIYLCSVRVGGLETQYFGPGTRLLVL.

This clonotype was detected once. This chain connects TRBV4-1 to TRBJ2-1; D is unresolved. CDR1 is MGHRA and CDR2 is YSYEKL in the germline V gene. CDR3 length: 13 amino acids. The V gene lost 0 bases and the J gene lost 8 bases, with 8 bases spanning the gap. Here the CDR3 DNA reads TGCGCCAGCAGCCAAGATCAAGGGTATGAGCAGTTCTTC. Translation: CASSQDQGYEQFF.

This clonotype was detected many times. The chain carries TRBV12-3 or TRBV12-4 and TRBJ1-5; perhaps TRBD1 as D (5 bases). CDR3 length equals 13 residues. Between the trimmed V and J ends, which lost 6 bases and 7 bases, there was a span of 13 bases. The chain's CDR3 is CASSFGGGQPQHF. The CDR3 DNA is TGTGCCAGCAGCTTTGGGGGTGGCCAGCCCCAGCATTTT.

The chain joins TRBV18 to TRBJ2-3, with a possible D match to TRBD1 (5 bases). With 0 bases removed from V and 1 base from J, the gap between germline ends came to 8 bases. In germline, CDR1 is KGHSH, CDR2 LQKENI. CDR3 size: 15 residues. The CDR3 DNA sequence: TGTGCCAGCTCACCACCGTTCAGGGGCACAGATACGCAGTATTTT. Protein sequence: CASSPPFRGTDTQYF. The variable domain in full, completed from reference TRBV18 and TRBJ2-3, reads NAGVMQNPRHLVRRRGQEARLRCSPMKGHSHVYWYRQLPEEGLKFMVYLQKENIIDESGMPKERFSAEFPKEGPSILRIQQVVRGDSAAYFCASSPPFRGTDTQYFGPGTRLTVL.

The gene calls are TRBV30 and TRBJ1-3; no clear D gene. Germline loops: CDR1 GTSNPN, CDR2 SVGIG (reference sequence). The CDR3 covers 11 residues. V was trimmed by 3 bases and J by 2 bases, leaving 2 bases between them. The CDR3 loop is CAWRTGNTIYF. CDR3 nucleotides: TGTGCCTGGAGAACTGGAAACACCATATATTTT.

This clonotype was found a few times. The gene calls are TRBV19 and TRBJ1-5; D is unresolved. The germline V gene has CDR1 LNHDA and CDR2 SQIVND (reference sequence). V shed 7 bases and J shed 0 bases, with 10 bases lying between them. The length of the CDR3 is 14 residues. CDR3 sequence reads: CASTVGGSNQPQHF. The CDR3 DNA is TGTGCCAGTACCGTAGGTGGTAGCAATCAGCCCCAGCATTTT.

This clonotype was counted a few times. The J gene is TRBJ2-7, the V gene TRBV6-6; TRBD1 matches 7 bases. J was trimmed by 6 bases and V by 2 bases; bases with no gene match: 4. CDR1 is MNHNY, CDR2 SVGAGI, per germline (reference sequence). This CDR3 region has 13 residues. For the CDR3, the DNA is TGTGCCAGCAGTTACGGGGACAGATCCGAGCAGTACGTC. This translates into CASSYGDRSEQYV.

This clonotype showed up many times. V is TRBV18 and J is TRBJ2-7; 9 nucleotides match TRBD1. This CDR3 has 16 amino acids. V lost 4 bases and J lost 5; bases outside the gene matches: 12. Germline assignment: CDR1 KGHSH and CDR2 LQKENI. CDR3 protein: CASSRGAPGQGDEQYV. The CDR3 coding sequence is TGTGCCAGCTCACGGGGGGCTCCGGGACAGGGAGACGAGCAGTACGTC.

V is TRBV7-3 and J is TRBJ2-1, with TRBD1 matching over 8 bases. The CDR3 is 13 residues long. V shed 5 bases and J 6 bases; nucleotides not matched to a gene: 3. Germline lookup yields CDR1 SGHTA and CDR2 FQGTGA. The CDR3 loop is CASSATGGNEQFF. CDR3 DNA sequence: TGTGCCAGCAGCGCTACAGGGGGCAATGAGCAGTTCTTC.

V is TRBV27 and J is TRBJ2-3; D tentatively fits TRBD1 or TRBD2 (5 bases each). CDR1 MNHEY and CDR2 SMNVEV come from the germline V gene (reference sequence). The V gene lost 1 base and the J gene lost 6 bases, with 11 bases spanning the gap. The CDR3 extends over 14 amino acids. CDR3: CASSLWDDADTQYF. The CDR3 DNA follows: TGTGCCAGCAGTTTATGGGACGACGCGGATACGCAGTATTTT.

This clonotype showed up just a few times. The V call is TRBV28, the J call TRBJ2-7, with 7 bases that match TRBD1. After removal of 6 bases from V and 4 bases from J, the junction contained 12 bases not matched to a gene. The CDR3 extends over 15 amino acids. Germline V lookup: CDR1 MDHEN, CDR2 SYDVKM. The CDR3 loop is CASRPTGTEVYEQYV. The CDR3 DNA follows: TGTGCCAGCAGACCAACTGGGACAGAAGTTTACGAGCAGTACGTC.

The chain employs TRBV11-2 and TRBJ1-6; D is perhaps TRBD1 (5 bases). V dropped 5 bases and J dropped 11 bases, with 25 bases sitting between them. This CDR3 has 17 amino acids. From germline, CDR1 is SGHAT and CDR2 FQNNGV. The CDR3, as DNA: TGTGCCAGCAGCACTTCCGGGACGCCGAGGGGTTTTACACCCCTCCACTTT. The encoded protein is CASSTSGTPRGFTPLHF.

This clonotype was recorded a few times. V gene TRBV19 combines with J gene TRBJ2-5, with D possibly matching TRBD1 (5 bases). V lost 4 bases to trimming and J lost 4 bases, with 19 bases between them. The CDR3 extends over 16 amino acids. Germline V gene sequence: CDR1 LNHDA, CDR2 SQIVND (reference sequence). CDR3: CASSKTAGSHPETQYF. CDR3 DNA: TGTGCCAGTAGTAAGACAGCAGGTTCCCACCCAGAGACCCAGTACTTC.

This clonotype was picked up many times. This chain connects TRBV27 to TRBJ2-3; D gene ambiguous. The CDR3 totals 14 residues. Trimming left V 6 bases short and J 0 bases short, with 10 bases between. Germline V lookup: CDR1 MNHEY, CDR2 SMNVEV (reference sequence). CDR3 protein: CASRDQASTDTQYF. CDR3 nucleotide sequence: TGTGCCAGCAGGGACCAGGCTAGCACAGATACGCAGTATTTT.

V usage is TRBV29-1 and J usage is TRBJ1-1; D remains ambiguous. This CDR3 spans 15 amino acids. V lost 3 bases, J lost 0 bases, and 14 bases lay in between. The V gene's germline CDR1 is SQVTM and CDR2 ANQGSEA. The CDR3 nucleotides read TGCAGCGTTGACCGCGGTTGGGGTATGAACACTGAAGCTTTCTTT. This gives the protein CSVDRGWGMNTEAFF.

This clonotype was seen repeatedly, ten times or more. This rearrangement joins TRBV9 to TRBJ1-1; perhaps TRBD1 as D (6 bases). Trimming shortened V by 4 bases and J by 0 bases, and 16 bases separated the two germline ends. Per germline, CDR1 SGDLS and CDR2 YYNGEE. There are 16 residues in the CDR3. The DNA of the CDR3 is TGTGCCAGCAGCACCCATGACAGGACCTTGAACACTGAAGCTTTCTTT. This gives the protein CASSTHDRTLNTEAFF.